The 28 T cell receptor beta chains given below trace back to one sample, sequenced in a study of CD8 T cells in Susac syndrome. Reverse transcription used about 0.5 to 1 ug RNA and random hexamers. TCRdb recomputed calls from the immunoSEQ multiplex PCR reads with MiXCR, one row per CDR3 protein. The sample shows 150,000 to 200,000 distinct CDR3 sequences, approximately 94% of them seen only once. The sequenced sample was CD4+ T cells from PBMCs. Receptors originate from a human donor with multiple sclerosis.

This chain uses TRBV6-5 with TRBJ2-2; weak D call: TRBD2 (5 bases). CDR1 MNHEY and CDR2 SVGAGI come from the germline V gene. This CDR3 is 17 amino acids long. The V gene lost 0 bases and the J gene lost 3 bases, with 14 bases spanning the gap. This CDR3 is CASSYSPASTHTGELFF. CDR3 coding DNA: TGTGCCAGCAGTTACTCTCCGGCTAGCACGCACACCGGGGAGCTGTTTTTT.

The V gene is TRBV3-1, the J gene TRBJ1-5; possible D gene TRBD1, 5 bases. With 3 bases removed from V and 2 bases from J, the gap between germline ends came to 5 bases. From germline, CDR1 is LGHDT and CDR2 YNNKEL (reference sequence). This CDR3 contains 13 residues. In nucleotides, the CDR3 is TGTGCCAGCAGCCAGGGGGGCAATCAGCCCCAGCATTTT. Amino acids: CASSQGGNQPQHF. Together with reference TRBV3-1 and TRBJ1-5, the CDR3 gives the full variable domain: DTAVSQTPKYLVTQMGNDKSIKCEQNLGHDTMYWYKQDSKKFLKIMFSYNNKELIINETVPNRFSPKSPDKAHLNLHINSLELGDSAVYFCASSQGGNQPQHFGDGTRLSIL.

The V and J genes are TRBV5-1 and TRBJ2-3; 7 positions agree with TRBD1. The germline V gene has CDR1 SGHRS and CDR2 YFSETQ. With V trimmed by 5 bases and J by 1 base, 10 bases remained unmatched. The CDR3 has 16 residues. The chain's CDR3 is CASRLNRGLGTDTQYF. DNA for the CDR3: TGCGCCAGCAGACTTAACAGGGGCCTTGGCACAGATACGCAGTATTTT.

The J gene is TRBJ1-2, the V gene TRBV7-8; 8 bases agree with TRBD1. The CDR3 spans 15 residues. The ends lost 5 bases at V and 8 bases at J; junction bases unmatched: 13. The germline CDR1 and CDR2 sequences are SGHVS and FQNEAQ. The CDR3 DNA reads TGTGCCAGCAGCCCGGGGCCTACAGGGGGTCAAGGCTACACCTTC. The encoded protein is CASSPGPTGGQGYTF.

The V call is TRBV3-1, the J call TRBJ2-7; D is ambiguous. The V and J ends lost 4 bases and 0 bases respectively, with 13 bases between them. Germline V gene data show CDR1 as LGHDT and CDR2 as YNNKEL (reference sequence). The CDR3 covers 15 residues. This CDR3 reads CASSRFGQSSYEQYF. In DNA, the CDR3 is TGTGCCAGCAGCCGATTTGGGCAGAGCTCCTACGAGCAGTACTTC.

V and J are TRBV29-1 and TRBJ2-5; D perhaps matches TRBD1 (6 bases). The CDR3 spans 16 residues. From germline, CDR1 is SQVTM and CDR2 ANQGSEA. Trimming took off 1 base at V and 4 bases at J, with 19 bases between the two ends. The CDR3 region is CSVEVGQGTWTETQYF. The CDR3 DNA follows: TGCAGCGTTGAAGTTGGCCAGGGGACGTGGACAGAGACCCAGTACTTC.

In nucleotides, the CDR3 is TGTGCCAGTAGTATCCTACCGGGACTAGCGGGAATCCAAGAGACCCAGTACTTC. Protein: CASSILPGLAGIQETQYF. J is TRBJ2-5 and V is TRBV19; 13 bases align to TRBD2. Germline lookup yields CDR1 LNHDA and CDR2 SQIVND (reference sequence). The CDR3 is made up of 18 amino acids. With 3 bases clipped from V and 1 base from J, the junction kept 8 bases outside the gene matches.

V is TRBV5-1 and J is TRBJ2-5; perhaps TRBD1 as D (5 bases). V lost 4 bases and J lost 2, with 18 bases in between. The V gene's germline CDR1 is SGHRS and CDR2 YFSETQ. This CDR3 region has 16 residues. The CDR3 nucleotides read TGCGCCAGCAGCCCGCAGAAGGACACGCGTCAAGAGACCCAGTACTTC. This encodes CASSPQKDTRQETQYF. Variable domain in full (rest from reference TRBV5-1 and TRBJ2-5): KAGVTQTPRYLIKTRGQQVTLSCSPISGHRSVSWYQQTPGQGLQFLFEYFSETQRNKGNFPGRFSGRQFSNSRSEMNVSTLELGDSALYLCASSPQKDTRQETQYFGPGTRLLVL.

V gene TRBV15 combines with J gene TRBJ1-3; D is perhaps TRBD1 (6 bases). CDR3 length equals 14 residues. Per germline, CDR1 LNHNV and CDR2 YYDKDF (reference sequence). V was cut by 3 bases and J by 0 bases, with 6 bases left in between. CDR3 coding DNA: TGTGCCACCAGCAGGGACAGCTCTGGAAACACCATATATTTT. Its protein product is CATSRDSSGNTIYF.

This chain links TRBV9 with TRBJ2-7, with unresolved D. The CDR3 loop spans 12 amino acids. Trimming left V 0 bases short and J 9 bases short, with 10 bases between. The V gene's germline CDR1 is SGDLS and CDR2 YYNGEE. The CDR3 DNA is TGTGCCAGCAGCGTAGACAGAAGCGTGCAGTACTTC. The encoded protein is CASSVDRSVQYF.

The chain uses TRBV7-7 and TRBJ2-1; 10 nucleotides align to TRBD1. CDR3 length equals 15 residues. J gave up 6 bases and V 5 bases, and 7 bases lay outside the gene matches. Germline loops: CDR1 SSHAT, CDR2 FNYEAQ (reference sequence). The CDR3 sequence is CASSASGTGVNEQFF. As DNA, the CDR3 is TGTGCCAGCAGCGCGTCCGGGACAGGGGTCAATGAGCAGTTCTTC.

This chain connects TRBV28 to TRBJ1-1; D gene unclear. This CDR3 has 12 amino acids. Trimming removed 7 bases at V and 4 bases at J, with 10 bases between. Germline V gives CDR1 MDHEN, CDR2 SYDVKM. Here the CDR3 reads CASNTGSTEAFF. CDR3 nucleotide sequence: TGTGCCAGCAATACGGGGTCCACTGAAGCTTTCTTT.

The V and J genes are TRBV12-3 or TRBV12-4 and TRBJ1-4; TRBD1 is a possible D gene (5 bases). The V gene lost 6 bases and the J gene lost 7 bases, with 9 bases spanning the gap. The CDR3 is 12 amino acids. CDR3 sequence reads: CASRGPFEKLFF. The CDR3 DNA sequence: TGTGCCAGCAGGGGACCGTTTGAAAAACTGTTTTTT.

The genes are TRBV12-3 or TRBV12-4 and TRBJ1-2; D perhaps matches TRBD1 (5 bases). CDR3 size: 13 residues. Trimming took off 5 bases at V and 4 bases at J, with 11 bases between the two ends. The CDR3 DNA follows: TGTGCCAGCAGTCCGCAGGGACCCTATGGCTACACCTTC. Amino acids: CASSPQGPYGYTF.

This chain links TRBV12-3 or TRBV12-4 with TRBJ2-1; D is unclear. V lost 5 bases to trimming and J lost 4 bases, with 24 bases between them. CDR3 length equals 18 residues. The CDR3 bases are TGTGCCAGCAGTCCTGACTCCTACACCGGTTCGTCTTACAATGAGCAGTTCTTC. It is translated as CASSPDSYTGSSYNEQFF.

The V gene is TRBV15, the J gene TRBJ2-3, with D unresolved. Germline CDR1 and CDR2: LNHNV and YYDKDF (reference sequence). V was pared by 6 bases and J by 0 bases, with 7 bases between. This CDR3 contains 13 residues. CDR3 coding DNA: TGTGCCACCAGGGCGACTAGCACAGATACGCAGTATTTT. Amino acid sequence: CATRATSTDTQYF.

CDR3 in DNA: TGCGCCAGCAGTGGTACAGCGGGAGTAGAGACCCAGTACTTC. This encodes CASSGTAGVETQYF. J is TRBJ2-5 and V is TRBV5-1; 8 positions agree with TRBD2. Germline values: CDR1 SGHRS, CDR2 YFSETQ. V shed 5 bases, J shed 4 bases, and the junction held 7 bases outside the gene matches. The CDR3 extends over 14 amino acids.

The CDR3 loop reads CASSSPREQYF. In DNA, the CDR3 is TGCGCCAGCAGCTCCCCCCGAGAGCAGTACTTC. J is TRBJ2-7 and V is TRBV5-1; no reliable D call. The CDR3 spans 11 residues. The germline V gene encodes CDR1 SGHRS and CDR2 YFSETQ. V was shortened by 3 bases and J by 7 bases, with 8 bases between the two germline ends.

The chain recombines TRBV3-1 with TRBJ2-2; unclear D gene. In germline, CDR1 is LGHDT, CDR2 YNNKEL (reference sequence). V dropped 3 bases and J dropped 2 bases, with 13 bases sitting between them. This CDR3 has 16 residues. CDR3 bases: TGTGCCAGCAGCCAGGGCCTCCCCCTTAACACCGGGGAGCTGTTTTTT. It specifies CASSQGLPLNTGELFF.

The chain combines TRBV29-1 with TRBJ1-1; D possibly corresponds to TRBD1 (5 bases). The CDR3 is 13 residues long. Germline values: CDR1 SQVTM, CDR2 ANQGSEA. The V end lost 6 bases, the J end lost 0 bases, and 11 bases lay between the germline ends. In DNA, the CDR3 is TGCAGCGTCGGACGAGGGGTGAACACTGAAGCTTTCTTT. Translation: CSVGRGVNTEAFF.

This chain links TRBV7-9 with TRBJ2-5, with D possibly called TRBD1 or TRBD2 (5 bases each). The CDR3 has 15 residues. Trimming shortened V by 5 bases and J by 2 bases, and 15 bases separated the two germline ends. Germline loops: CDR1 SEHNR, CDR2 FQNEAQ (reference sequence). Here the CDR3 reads CASSPLGRQQETQYF. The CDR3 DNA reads TGTGCCAGCAGCCCCCTGGGACGGCAACAAGAGACCCAGTACTTC.

The CDR3 loop is CASSLAADGLGTEAFF. CDR3 nucleotides: TGTGCCAGCAGCTTAGCAGCCGACGGCTTGGGGACTGAAGCTTTCTTT. This chain uses TRBV11-2 with TRBJ1-1; D is uncertain. In germline, CDR1 is SGHAT, CDR2 FQNNGV. CDR3 length equals 16 residues. V was trimmed by 1 base and J by 5 bases, leaving 17 bases between them.

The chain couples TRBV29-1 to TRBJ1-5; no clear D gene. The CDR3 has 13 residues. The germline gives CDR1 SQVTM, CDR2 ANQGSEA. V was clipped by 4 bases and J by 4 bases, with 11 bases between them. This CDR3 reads CSVVENQNQPQHF. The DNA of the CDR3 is TGCAGCGTTGTGGAGAACCAAAATCAGCCCCAGCATTTT.

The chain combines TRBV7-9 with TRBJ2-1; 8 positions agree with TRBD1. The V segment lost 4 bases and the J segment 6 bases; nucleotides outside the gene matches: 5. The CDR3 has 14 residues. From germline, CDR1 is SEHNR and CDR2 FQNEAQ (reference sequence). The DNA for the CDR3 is TGTGCCAGCAGCTCCCAGACAGGGGTCAATGAGCAGTTCTTC. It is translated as CASSSQTGVNEQFF.

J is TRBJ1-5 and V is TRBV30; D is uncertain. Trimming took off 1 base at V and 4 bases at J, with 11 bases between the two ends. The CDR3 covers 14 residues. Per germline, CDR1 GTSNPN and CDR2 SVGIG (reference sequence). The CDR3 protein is CAWSGDMSNQPQHF. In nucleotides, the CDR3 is TGTGCCTGGAGTGGTGACATGTCAAATCAGCCCCAGCATTTT.

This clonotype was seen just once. CDR3 residues: CASSHRDRGEETQYF. The CDR3 DNA sequence: TGTGCCAGCAGCCACCGGGACAGGGGTGAAGAGACCCAGTACTTC. J is TRBJ2-5 and V is TRBV7-9; 10 bases agree with TRBD1. Germline CDR1 reads SEHNR; CDR2 reads FQNEAQ (reference sequence). V trimming: 5 bases; J trimming: 3 bases; junction bases outside the gene matches: 6. The length of the CDR3 is 15 residues.

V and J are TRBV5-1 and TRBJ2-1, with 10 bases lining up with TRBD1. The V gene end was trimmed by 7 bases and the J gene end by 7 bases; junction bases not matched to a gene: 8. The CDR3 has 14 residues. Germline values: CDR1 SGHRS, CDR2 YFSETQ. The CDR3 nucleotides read TGCGCCAGCGCGGGGACAGGGGTCGTAAATGAGCAGTTCTTC. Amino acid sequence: CASAGTGVVNEQFF.

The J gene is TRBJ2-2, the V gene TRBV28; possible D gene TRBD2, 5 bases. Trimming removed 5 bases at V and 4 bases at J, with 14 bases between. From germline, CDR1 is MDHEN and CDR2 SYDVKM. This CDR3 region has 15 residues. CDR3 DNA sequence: TGTGCCAGCAGTCCAAACGACGGAGGCACCGGGGAGCTGTTTTTT. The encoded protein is CASSPNDGGTGELFF.